This TCR beta chain was profiled in a study of neurological immune-mediated disorders. Whole-study findings and limits: In HTLV-1-associated myelopathy, TCR clonal expansion was greatest, and in multiple sclerosis it was least, below healthy controls.

CDR3 size: 16 residues. Trimming cost V 2 bases and J 4 bases, with 18 bases left between them. CDR1 is MNHEY, CDR2 SVGAGI, per germline. In this sample, this clonotype turned up many times. Antigen specificity is unknown. The authors produced cDNA by 5'RACE using 10-nucleotide random UMIs. Each sequencing run yielded over 170 million TCR-beta sequences from 15-18 subjects. MiXCR, run by TCRdb on the 5' RACE reads, gives a single entry per CDR3 protein. Of 11,000 to 15,000 distinct CDR3 sequences listed, approximately 13% were seen once; the top ten hold 41%. The sorted libraries were prepared using 800,000 to 1,000,000 CD4+ or CD8+ T cells that had themselves been sorted.

This TCR was recovered from a female donor with HTLV-1-associated myelopathy (HAM/TSP). The gene calls are TRBV6-5 and TRBJ2-7; a possible D gene is TRBD1 (6 bases). What was sequenced was CD8+ T cells from blood. The CDR3 here is CASSYRYRVGSYEQYF. For the CDR3, the DNA is TGTGCCAGCAGTTACCGGTACAGGGTGGGCTCTTACGAGCAGTACTTC.